This TCR beta chain was profiled in a study of PD-1 and CTLA-4 blockade in melanoma. Repertoires were generated with immunoSEQ multiplex PCR, while TCRdb's copy carries only in-frame clones and drops some. The table records 25,000 to 30,000 clones, about 88% of them present only once. Trimming stripped 3 bases from V and 3 bases from J, with 12 bases between. The CDR3 is 14 amino acids. Germline CDR1 and CDR2: SGHRS and YFSETQ. This chain links TRBV5-1 with TRBJ1-1; possible D gene TRBD1, 6 bases. The specimen was CD8+ T cells from peripheral blood, collected before anti-PD-1 treatment. The receptor comes from a human donor with melanoma. CDR3 amino acids: CASSSAGGYTEAFF. CDR3 coding DNA: TGCGCCAGCAGCTCAGCCGGGGGCTACACTGAAGCTTTCTTT.